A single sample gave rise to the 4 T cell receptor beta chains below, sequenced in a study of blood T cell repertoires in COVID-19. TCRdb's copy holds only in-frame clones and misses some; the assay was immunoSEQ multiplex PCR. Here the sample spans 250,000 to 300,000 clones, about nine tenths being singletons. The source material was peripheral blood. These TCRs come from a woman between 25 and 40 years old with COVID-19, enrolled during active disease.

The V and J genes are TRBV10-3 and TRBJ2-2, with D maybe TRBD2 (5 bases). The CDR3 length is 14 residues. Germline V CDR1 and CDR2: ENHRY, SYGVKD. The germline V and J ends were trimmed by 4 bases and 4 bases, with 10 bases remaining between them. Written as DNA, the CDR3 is TGTGCCATCAGTGCGGGGAAAGCCACCGGGGAGCTGTTTTTT. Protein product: CAISAGKATGELFF.

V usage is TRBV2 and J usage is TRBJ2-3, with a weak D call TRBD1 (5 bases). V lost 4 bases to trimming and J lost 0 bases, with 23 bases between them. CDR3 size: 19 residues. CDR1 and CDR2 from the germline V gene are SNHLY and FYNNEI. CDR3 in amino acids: CASSVLGTRQRSSTDTQYF. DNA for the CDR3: TGTGCCAGCAGTGTTTTAGGCACCAGACAGCGTTCTAGCACAGATACGCAGTATTTT.

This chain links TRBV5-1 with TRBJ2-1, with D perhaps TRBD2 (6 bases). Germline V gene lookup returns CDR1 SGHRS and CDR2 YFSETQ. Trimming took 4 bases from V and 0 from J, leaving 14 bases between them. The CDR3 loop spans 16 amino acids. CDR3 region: CASSPDYPSSYNEQFF. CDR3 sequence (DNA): TGCGCCAGCAGCCCGGACTACCCTAGCTCCTACAATGAGCAGTTCTTC.

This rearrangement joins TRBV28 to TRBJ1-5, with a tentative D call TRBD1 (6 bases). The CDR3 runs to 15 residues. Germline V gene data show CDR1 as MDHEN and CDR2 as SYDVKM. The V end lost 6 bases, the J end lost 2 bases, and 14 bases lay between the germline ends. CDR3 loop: CASRREAGGNQPQHF. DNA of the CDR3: TGTGCCAGCAGACGGGAAGCAGGGGGCAATCAGCCCCAGCATTTT.